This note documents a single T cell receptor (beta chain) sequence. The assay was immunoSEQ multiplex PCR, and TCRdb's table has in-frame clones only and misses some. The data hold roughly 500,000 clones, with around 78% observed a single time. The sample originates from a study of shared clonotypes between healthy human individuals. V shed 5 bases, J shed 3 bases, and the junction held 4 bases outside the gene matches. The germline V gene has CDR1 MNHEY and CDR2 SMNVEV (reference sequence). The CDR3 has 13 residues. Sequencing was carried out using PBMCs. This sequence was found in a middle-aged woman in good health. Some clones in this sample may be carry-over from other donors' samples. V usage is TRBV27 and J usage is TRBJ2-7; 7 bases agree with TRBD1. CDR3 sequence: CASSQTGYYEQYF. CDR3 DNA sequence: TGTGCCAGCAGTCAGACAGGGTACTACGAGCAGTACTTC.